The 31 T cell receptor beta chains given below trace back to one sample, sequenced in a study of OX40 agonist ivuxolimab in advanced cancers. Profiled with immunoSEQ multiplex PCR; TCRdb holds only in-frame clones, not every one. The sample includes tens of thousands of clones, about 88% seen only once; the top ten take roughly 1.1%. Material: CD4+ or CD8+ T cells sorted from blood, obtained in a trial of the OX40 agonist ivuxolimab. These TCRs come from an adult with an advanced solid tumor such as melanoma, head and neck, liver or kidney cancer.

The chain links TRBV28 to TRBJ2-1; TRBD2 matches at 7 bases. V lost 6 bases to trimming and J lost 13 bases; unmatched junction nucleotides: 9. This CDR3 has 12 amino acids. The germline V gene has CDR1 MDHEN and CDR2 SYDVKM. CDR3 loop: CASSLATSFQFF. For the CDR3, the DNA is TGTGCCAGCAGCCTGGCGACTAGCTTCCAGTTCTTC.

The V and J genes are TRBV7-9 and TRBJ2-5; D uncertain. V lost 4 bases and J 5 bases, leaving 14 bases between the germline ends. CDR1 and CDR2 from the germline V gene are SEHNR and FQNEAQ (reference sequence). The CDR3 consists of 14 residues. The CDR3 loop is CASSSTDLGETQYF. In nucleotides, the CDR3 is TGTGCCAGCAGCTCCACTGACCTGGGGGAGACCCAGTACTTC.

The rearrangement links TRBV10-3 to TRBJ1-2, with D perhaps matching TRBD1 (6 bases). The CDR3 contains 13 residues. The V and J ends lost 10 bases and 4 bases respectively, with 16 bases between them. Per the germline V gene, CDR1 is ENHRY and CDR2 is SYGVKD. CDR3 loop: CATNRENGYGYTF. CDR3 in DNA: TGTGCCACTAACAGGGAAAATGGCTATGGCTACACCTTC.

This sequence joins TRBV4-1 and TRBJ1-2; D perhaps matches TRBD1 (5 bases). The CDR3 loop spans 15 amino acids. Germline CDR1 MGHRA, CDR2 YSYEKL. Trimming stripped 2 bases from V and 4 bases from J, with 14 bases between. The CDR3 here is CASSQHGRVIYGYTF. The CDR3 DNA reads as TGCGCCAGCAGCCAACACGGCAGGGTCATCTATGGCTACACCTTC.

As for this clone: Relative to the germline gene, one junction end is altered; a read error may explain this. The chain links TRBV12-5 to TRBJ1-2; 8 bases line up with TRBD1. The CDR3 runs to 15 residues. CDR1 is LGHNT, CDR2 FRNRAP, per germline. The DNA of the CDR3 is TGTGCTAGTGGCTTGGGAGGACAGGGAGTCTATGGCTACACCTTC. Its translation is CASGLGGQGVYGYTF.

The chain links TRBV25-1 to TRBJ2-7, with TRBD1 identical over 8 bases. V shed 3 bases, J shed 3 bases, and the junction held 4 bases outside the gene matches. Germline V CDR1 and CDR2: MGHDK, SYGVNS. The CDR3 contains 14 residues. The CDR3: CASSEVGTGYEQYF. Written as DNA, the CDR3 is TGTGCCAGCAGTGAGGTAGGGACAGGCTACGAGCAGTACTTC.

This chain connects TRBV2 to TRBJ1-6; D possibly corresponds to TRBD1 (5 bases). In germline, CDR1 is SNHLY, CDR2 FYNNEI. V was pared by 5 bases and J by 7 bases, with 15 bases between. The CDR3 spans 15 residues. The CDR3 is CASSSRDGGNSPLHF. As DNA, the CDR3 is TGTGCCAGCAGTTCCCGGGACGGAGGAAATTCACCCCTCCACTTT.

The chain uses TRBV6-1 and TRBJ1-4; D may be TRBD1 (5 bases). Germline V lookup: CDR1 MNHNS, CDR2 SASEGT. The CDR3 is 15 residues long. V was pared by 3 bases and J by 7 bases, with 15 bases between. This CDR3 reads CASSDSGTQVEKLFF. The CDR3 DNA reads as TGTGCCAGCAGTGACTCCGGGACGCAGGTTGAAAAACTGTTTTTT.

The J gene is TRBJ1-6, the V gene TRBV5-1; tentative D call: TRBD1 (6 bases). Germline CDR1 is SGHRS and CDR2 is YFSETQ. The V and J ends lost 2 bases and 7 bases respectively, with 22 bases between them. This CDR3 has 18 residues. The CDR3 spells CASSFGRGWLSWNSPLHF. CDR3 bases: TGCGCCAGCAGCTTTGGCAGGGGATGGCTAAGTTGGAATTCACCCCTCCACTTT.

V and J are TRBV12-5 and TRBJ2-5; 9 nucleotides align to TRBD1. V dropped 6 bases and J dropped 11; count of bases not matched to a gene: 13. CDR1 and CDR2 (germline): LGHNT, FRNRAP. The CDR3 has 14 residues. CDR3 bases: TGTGCTAGTGGCCAATCCGGAACAGGGGGCGGGCAGTACTTC. This codes for CASGQSGTGGGQYF.

The chain recombines TRBV11-2 with TRBJ2-3, with 8 bases fitting TRBD2. Trimming at V came to 8 bases and at J to 4 bases, leaving 8 bases not matched to a gene. The CDR3 sequence is 14 residues long. Germline V gives CDR1 SGHAT, CDR2 FQNNGV. In DNA, the CDR3 is TGTGCCAGCGGGTGGACTAGCTTCTCAGATACGCAGTATTTT. It yields the protein CASGWTSFSDTQYF.

The chain uses TRBV29-1 and TRBJ1-2; D perhaps matches TRBD1 (5 bases). This CDR3 is built from 14 residues. V was cut by 4 bases and J by 5 bases, with 17 bases left in between. Germline V lookup: CDR1 SQVTM, CDR2 ANQGSEA. For the CDR3, the DNA is TGCAGCGTTGGGGACCTATCTCGCGGATATGGCTACACCTTC. It is translated as CSVGDLSRGYGYTF.

V and J are TRBV11-2 and TRBJ2-2; D perhaps matches TRBD1 (6 bases). V was shortened by 5 bases and J by 0 bases, with 10 bases between the two germline ends. Germline V CDR1 and CDR2: SGHAT, FQNNGV. The CDR3 totals 15 residues. The CDR3 nucleotides read TGTGCCAGCAGCCGGACAGACGCGAACACCGGGGAGCTGTTTTTT. It encodes CASSRTDANTGELFF.

This chain uses TRBV12-5 with TRBJ2-2, with D maybe TRBD1 (7 bases). Germline V gene data show CDR1 as LGHNT and CDR2 as FRNRAP. The CDR3 is 14 amino acids. The V and J ends lost 5 bases and 5 bases respectively, with 12 bases between them. The CDR3 bases are TGTGCTAGTGGTGCGGGACAGCAAACCGGGGAGCTGTTTTTT. Translated: CASGAGQQTGELFF.

V is TRBV5-1 and J is TRBJ2-3; D is unclear. V was clipped by 0 bases and J by 2 bases, with 4 bases between them. CDR1 and CDR2 from the germline V gene are SGHRS and YFSETQ. CDR3 length equals 13 residues. The CDR3 DNA reads as TGCGCCAGCAGCTTGGAGTTCACAGATACGCAGTATTTT. Residues: CASSLEFTDTQYF. The full variable domain, in which reference TRBV5-1 and TRBJ2-3 provide the parts outside the CDR3, is KAGVTQTPRYLIKTRGQQVTLSCSPISGHRSVSWYQQTPGQGLQFLFEYFSETQRNKGNFPGRFSGRQFSNSRSEMNVSTLELGDSALYLCASSLEFTDTQYFGPGTRLTVL.

The chain carries TRBV18 and TRBJ1-2; 10 nucleotides line up with TRBD1. The CDR3 runs to 15 residues. Germline CDR1 reads KGHSH; CDR2 reads LQKENI. V lost 2 bases to trimming and J lost 5 bases; unmatched junction nucleotides: 5. Here the CDR3 reads CASSPAGTGVYGYTF. CDR3 nucleotides: TGTGCCAGCTCACCAGCCGGGACAGGGGTATATGGCTACACCTTC.

The genes are TRBV5-1 and TRBJ1-2; 10 nucleotides agree with TRBD1. Trimming at V came to 0 bases and at J to 6 bases, leaving 5 bases not matched to a gene. Germline CDR1 and CDR2: SGHRS and YFSETQ. CDR3 length equals 15 residues. The CDR3 nucleotides are TGCGCCAGCAGCTTGGTGGGACAGGGGCTGGATGGCTACACCTTC. Amino acid sequence: CASSLVGQGLDGYTF. Drawing the rest from reference TRBV5-1 and TRBJ1-2, the complete variable domain is KAGVTQTPRYLIKTRGQQVTLSCSPISGHRSVSWYQQTPGQGLQFLFEYFSETQRNKGNFPGRFSGRQFSNSRSEMNVSTLELGDSALYLCASSLVGQGLDGYTFGSGTRLTVV.

V usage is TRBV5-1 and J usage is TRBJ2-7, with no clear D. Germline V gene sequence: CDR1 SGHRS, CDR2 YFSETQ. V was trimmed by 3 bases and J by 3 bases, leaving 16 bases between them. CDR3 length: 15 amino acids. The CDR3 reads CASSSQTYGNYEQYF. The CDR3 DNA reads as TGCGCCAGCAGCTCTCAGACCTATGGGAACTACGAGCAGTACTTC.

The CDR3 loop reads CASSADPSYGYTF. The DNA of the CDR3 is TGTGCCAGCAGCGCGGACCCCTCCTATGGCTACACCTTC. This chain joins TRBV5-5 and TRBJ1-2, with D unclear. V lost 4 bases and J 4 bases, leaving 11 bases between the germline ends. CDR3 size: 13 residues. Germline CDR1 and CDR2: SGHKS and YYEKEE (reference sequence).

The rearrangement joins TRBV30 to TRBJ1-1; D might be TRBD1 (6 bases). Trimming stripped 5 bases from V and 0 bases from J, with 19 bases between. The length of the CDR3 is 16 residues. Germline assignment: CDR1 GTSNPN and CDR2 SVGIG (reference sequence). The CDR3 DNA reads TGTGCCTGGGGCGACCTATACAGGGACATGAACACTGAAGCTTTCTTT. Its protein is CAWGDLYRDMNTEAFF.

V and J are TRBV6-6 and TRBJ2-7; TRBD2 matches at 9 bases. V shed 10 bases, J shed 0 bases, and the junction held 4 bases outside the gene matches. There are 13 residues in the CDR3. Germline loops: CDR1 MNHNY, CDR2 SVGAGI (reference sequence). The chain's CDR3 is CATREGGSYEQYF. The CDR3 coding sequence is TGTGCCACGCGGGAGGGGGGCTCCTACGAGCAGTACTTC.

The rearrangement joins TRBV5-6 to TRBJ2-2; 7 bases are shared with TRBD1. The CDR3 contains 15 residues. Germline V CDR1 and CDR2: SGHDT, YYEEEE. The V and J ends lost 4 bases and 2 bases, in that order; junction bases with no gene match: 5. As DNA, the CDR3 is TGTGCCAGCAGCAGGGGACAGATTAACACCGGGGAGCTGTTTTTT. Protein: CASSRGQINTGELFF.

V is TRBV18 and J is TRBJ1-1, with 11 positions matching TRBD1. J was trimmed by 3 bases and V by 3 bases; bases with no gene match: 9. Germline V gene data show CDR1 as KGHSH and CDR2 as LQKENI. The CDR3 covers 17 residues. As DNA, the CDR3 is TGTGCCAGCTCACCTCCACGCGGGGGACAGGGGGACACTGAAGCTTTCTTT. Residues: CASSPPRGGQGDTEAFF.

The chain joins TRBV19 to TRBJ2-3, with D possibly being TRBD1 (5 bases). Deletions cut 3 bases from V and 4 bases from J, with 14 bases between. Germline CDR1 reads LNHDA; CDR2 reads SQIVND (reference sequence). The CDR3 spans 15 residues. The CDR3 region has the DNA TGTGCCAGTAGTATCAAAATGGGCAGGGCAGATACGCAGTATTTT. Its translation: CASSIKMGRADTQYF.

For the CDR3, the DNA is TGTGCCAGCAGCCGGGAGGGGAATCAAGAGACCCAGTACTTC. Residues: CASSREGNQETQYF. The rearrangement joins TRBV5-4 to TRBJ2-5; 8 bases are a match to TRBD2. CDR1 and CDR2 from the germline V gene are SGHNT and YYREEE (reference sequence). J gave up 2 bases and V 4 bases, and 4 bases lay outside the gene matches. This CDR3 has 14 amino acids.

J is TRBJ2-5 and V is TRBV19; D unclear. Looked up from germline, CDR1 is LNHDA and CDR2 is SQIVND (reference sequence). The CDR3 spans 11 residues. V dropped 6 bases and J dropped 5 bases, with 7 bases sitting between them. The DNA of the CDR3 is TGTGCCAGTAGATCTGGGGAGACCCAGTACTTC. Protein sequence: CASRSGETQYF.

This chain uses TRBV19 with TRBJ2-4; the D gene is possibly TRBD2 (5 bases). V lost 8 bases and J lost 2, with 22 bases in between. The germline V gene encodes CDR1 LNHDA and CDR2 SQIVND (reference sequence). The CDR3 totals 17 residues. The CDR3 DNA follows: TGTGCCAGTTCCCTCCGTCATCTCGGGATAACCAAAAACATTCAGTACTTC. Protein sequence: CASSLRHLGITKNIQYF.

The chain couples TRBV7-6 to TRBJ1-1, with 7 positions matching TRBD1. This CDR3 region has 14 residues. Per germline, CDR1 SGHVS and CDR2 FNYEAQ. V lost 5 bases and J lost 2; bases outside the gene matches: 5. The CDR3 reads CASSAGQPNTEAFF. The CDR3 DNA reads TGTGCCAGCAGCGCGGGACAGCCTAACACTGAAGCTTTCTTT. Based on the CDR3 plus reference TRBV7-6 and TRBJ1-1, the full variable domain is GAGVSQSPRYKVTKRGQDVALRCDPISGHVSLYWYRQALGQGPEFLTYFNYEAQQDKSGLPNDRFSAERPEGSISTLTIQRTEQRDSAMYRCASSAGQPNTEAFFGQGTRLTVV.

This clone has just a few counts. The chain couples TRBV7-9 to TRBJ2-3, with 7 bases matching TRBD1. V shed 5 bases and J 2 bases; nucleotides not matched to a gene: 7. Germline V gives CDR1 SEHNR, CDR2 FQNEAQ (reference sequence). This CDR3 region has 15 residues. The CDR3 region is CASSAHRGLTDTQYF. In DNA, the CDR3 is TGTGCCAGCAGCGCCCACAGGGGCCTCACAGATACGCAGTATTTT.

The chain is built from TRBV18 and TRBJ1-6, with D unresolved. CDR3 length equals 15 residues. The V gene lost 6 bases and the J gene lost 9 bases, with 18 bases spanning the gap. Per germline, CDR1 KGHSH and CDR2 LQKENI. CDR3 loop: CASSPDGLAGSPLHF. The CDR3 nucleotides are TGTGCCAGCTCGCCGGACGGACTAGCGGGTTCACCCCTCCACTTT.

The V gene is TRBV7-3, the J gene TRBJ1-3; maybe TRBD1 (6 bases). Germline loops: CDR1 SGHTA, CDR2 FQGTGA. This CDR3 spans 15 amino acids. Trimming took 5 bases from V and 4 from J, leaving 15 bases between them. CDR3 DNA: TGTGCCAGCAGCCCAGGGTCCGGACAGGGAAACACCATATATTTT. The encoded protein is CASSPGSGQGNTIYF.